One T cell receptor (beta chain) is described in this entry. No antigen is known for it. Per-base quality was not reported, and no clone a single base away is much larger than it. At one collaborating source in Seattle, patients were enrolled during active infection and were followed longitudinally through the course of disease. The collaborating institutions used their own protocols to collect whole blood in K2EDTA tubes. For TCRbeta analysis, collaborators shipped samples in one of three forms: frozen whole blood, isolated PBMCs, or DNA extracted from either of those sample types. The immunoSEQ Assay, a bias-controlled multiplex PCR, was used to amplify TCRbeta CDR3 regions from genomic DNA. The authors' analysis ran thus. Within the assay, amplification of reference gene primers was used to estimate how many nucleated cells each sample contained. To quantify the absolute abundance of each unique TCRbeta CDR3 rearrangement, sequence reads were collapsed and filtered. For each sample, productive Simpson clonality was calculated as the square root of Simpson's diversity index across productive rearrangements. Here the immuneACCESS table is served through TCRdb, limited to in-frame sequences with V and J called. Missing clones are a known gap in these copies; in checked studies unresolved V genes cover under half, and the rest lacks a known reason. From that table come the V and J calls and clone size; the DNA was used to work out D and trimming. This sample lists some 150,000 clones; around 85% were detected once. The ten largest clones represent about 0.63% of the sample.

The sample is drawn from a study of blood T cell repertoires in COVID-19 (dated by TCRdb to the early 2020s). At the level of the whole study: Collaborator samples came from the United States, Italy and Spain and covered acute and convalescent phases of COVID-19. The samples were drawn from the first 160 participants of the ongoing ImmuneRACE study and from about 1,200 subjects provided by 6 global collaborators. Where available, HLA class I and class II types were obtained from metadata supplied by the sample provider rather than from assay-based typing. The material from the prospective study consisted of cDNA or gDNA derived from T cells, B-cell-depleted T cells, or PBMCs. The repertoires were released in a freely available public database intended as a resource for research on the immune response to SARS-CoV-2. Sample metadata almost always included a de-identified subject ID, COVID-19 status, age in years and sex. The dataset comprised deeply sampled blood TCRbeta repertoires from subjects exposed to, actively infected with, or recovered from COVID-19. The study at large found these results: How much clinical and demographic metadata was included differed by source and by participant, and the metadata was provided uncurated.

This clonotype originated in a man aged 55 to 70 with COVID-19, enrolled during active disease. Sequenced: peripheral blood.

The DNA sequence is given as TGTGCCAGTAGACTCCCCCACCACTATGGCTACACCTTC. Its protein reads: CASRLPHHYGYTF. The sequence is built from TRBV19 and TRBJ1-2; the D gene remains uncertain. The trim is 6 bases for V and 3 bases for J, with a gap of 11 bases between the germline ends. CDR1 is given as LNHDA and CDR2 as SQIVND, both from the germline V gene (reference sequence). The CDR3 holds 13 amino acids from the cysteine to the phenylalanine. The only DNA kept is the CDR3, 39 bases in frame from the first base.